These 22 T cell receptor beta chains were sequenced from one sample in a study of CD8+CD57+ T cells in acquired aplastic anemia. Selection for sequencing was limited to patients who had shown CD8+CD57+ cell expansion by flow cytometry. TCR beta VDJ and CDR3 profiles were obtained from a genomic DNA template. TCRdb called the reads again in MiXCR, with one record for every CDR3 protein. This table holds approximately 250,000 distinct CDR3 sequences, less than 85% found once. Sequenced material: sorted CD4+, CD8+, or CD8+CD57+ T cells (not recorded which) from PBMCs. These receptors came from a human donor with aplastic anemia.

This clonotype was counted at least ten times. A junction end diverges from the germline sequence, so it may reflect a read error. The CDR3 loop reads CASSFQRSGGDDEYF. The CDR3 DNA follows: TGTGCCAGCAGCTTTCAAAGAAGCGGGGGGGACGATGAGTACTTC. The chain has TRBV7-9 and TRBJ2-3; 10 nucleotides align to TRBD2. This CDR3 comprises 15 residues. CDR1 and CDR2 (germline): SEHNR, FQNEAQ (reference sequence). The entire variable domain, with the rest obtained from reference TRBV7-9 and TRBJ2-3, is as follows: DTGVSQNPRHKITKRGQNVTFRCDPISEHNRLYWYRQTLGQGPEFLTYFQNEAQLEKSRLLSDRFSAERPKGSFSTLEIQRTEQGDSAMYLCASSFQRSGGDDEYFGPGTRLTVL.

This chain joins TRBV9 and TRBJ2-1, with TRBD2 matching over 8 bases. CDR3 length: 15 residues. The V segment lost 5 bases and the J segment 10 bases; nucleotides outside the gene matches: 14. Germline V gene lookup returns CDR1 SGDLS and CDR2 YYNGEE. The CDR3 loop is CASSVEAGDTREQFF. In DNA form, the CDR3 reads TGTGCCAGCAGTGTTGAAGCGGGGGACACCAGGGAGCAGTTCTTC.

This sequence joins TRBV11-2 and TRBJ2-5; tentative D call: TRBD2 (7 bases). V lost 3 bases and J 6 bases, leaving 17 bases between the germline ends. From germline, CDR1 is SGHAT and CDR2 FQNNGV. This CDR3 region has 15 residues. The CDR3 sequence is CASSFGGGAAKTQYF. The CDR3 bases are TGTGCCAGCAGCTTCGGCGGGGGCGCGGCTAAGACCCAGTACTTC.

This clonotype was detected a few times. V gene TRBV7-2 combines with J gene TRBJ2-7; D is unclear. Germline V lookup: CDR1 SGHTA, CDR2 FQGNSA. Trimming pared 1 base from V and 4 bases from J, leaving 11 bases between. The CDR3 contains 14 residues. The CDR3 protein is CASSLGKGWYEQYF. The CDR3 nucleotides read TGTGCCAGCAGCTTAGGGAAGGGTTGGTACGAGCAGTACTTC.

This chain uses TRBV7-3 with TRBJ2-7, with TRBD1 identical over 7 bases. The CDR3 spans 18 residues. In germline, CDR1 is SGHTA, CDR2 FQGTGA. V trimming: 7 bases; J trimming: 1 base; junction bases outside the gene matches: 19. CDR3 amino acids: CASTCQADGTDLSYEQYV. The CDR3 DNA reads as TGTGCCAGCACCTGTCAGGCAGACGGGACAGACCTTTCCTACGAGCAGTACGTC.

CDR3 in amino acids: CASSNDQGGQEIQYEQYV. The CDR3 region has the DNA TGTGCCAGCAGCAATGATCAGGGGGGGCAAGAGATCCAGTACGAGCAGTACGTC. This chain connects TRBV7-2 to TRBJ2-7; D assignment may be TRBD1 or TRBD2 (7 bases each). Germline V gene data show CDR1 as SGHTA and CDR2 as FQGNSA. The CDR3 has 18 residues. Trimming stripped 5 bases from V and 4 bases from J, with 27 bases between.

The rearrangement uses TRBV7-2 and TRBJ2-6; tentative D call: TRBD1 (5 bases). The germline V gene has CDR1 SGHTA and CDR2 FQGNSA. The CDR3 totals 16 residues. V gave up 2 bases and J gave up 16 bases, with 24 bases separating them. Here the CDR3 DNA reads TGTGCCAGCAGCTTACTAGGGGTCGAGGAGCTGTTTTTTCTGACTTTC. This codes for CASSLLGVEELFFLTF. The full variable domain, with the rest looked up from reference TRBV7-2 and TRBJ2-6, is GAGVSQSPSNKVTEKGKDVELRCDPISGHTALYWYRQSLGQGLEFLIYFQGNSAPDKSGLPSDRFSAERTGGSVSTLTIQRTQQEDSAVYLCASSLLGVEELFFLTFGAGSRLTVL.

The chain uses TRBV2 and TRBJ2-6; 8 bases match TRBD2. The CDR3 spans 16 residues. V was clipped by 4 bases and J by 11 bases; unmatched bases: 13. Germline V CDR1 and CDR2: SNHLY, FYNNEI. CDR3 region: CASSVAGSHGPYVLTF. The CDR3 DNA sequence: TGTGCCAGCAGTGTAGCGGGGAGCCACGGGCCGTACGTCCTGACTTTC.

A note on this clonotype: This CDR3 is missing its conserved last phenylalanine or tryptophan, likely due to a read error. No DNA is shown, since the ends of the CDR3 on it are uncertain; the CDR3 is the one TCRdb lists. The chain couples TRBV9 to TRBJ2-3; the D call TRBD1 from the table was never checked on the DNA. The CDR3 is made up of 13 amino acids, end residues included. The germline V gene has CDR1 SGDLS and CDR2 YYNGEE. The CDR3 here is CASSPWGTGANVL.

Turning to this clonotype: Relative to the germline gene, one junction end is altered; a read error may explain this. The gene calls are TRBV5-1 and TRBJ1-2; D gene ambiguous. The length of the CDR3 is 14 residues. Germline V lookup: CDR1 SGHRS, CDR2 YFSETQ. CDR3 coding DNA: TGTGCCAGCAGCTTGGCGGCAGATACGCATGGCTACACCTTC. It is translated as CASSLAADTHGYTF.

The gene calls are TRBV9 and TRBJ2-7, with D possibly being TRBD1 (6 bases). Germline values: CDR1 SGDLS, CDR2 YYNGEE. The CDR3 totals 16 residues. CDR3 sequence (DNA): TGTGCCAGCAGCGAGTGGTGGACAGATAACACCGGGGAGCTGTACGTC. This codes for CASSEWWTDNTGELYV.

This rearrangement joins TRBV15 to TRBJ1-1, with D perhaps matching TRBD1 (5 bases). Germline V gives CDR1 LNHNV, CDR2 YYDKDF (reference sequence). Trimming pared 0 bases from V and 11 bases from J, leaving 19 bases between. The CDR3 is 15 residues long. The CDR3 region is CATSRERGRLGNAFF. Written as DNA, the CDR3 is TGTGCCACCAGCAGAGAAAGGGGTCGCCTGGGAAATGCTTTCTTT. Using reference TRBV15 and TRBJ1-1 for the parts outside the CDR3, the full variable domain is DAMVIQNPRYQVTQFGKPVTLSCSQTLNHNVMYWYQQKSSQAPKLLFHYYDKDFNNEADTPDNFQSRRPNTSFCFLDIRSPGLGDTAMYLCATSRERGRLGNAFFGQGTRLTVV.

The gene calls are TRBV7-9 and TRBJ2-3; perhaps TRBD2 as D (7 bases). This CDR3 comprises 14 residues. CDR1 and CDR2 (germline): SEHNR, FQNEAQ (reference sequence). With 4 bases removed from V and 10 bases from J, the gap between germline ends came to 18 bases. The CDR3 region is CASSSPGGPGAQYF. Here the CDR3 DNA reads TGTGCCAGCAGCTCCCCGGGGGGCCCCGGGGCGCAGTATTTT.

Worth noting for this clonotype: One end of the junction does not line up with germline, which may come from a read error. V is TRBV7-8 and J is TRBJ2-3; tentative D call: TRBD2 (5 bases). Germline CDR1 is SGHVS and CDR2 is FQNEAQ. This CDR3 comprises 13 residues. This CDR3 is CASSDAGGHETHF. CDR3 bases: TGTGCCAGCAGCGACGCGGGCGGTCACGAGACGCATTTT.

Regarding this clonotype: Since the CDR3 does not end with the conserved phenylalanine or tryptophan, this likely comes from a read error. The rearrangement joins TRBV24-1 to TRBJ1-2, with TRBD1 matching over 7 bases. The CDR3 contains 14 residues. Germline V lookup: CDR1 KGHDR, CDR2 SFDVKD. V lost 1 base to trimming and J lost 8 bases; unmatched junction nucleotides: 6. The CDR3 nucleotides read TGTGCCACCAGTGATTTCGGGGACAGCGAAGGCTACACCTCC. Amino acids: CATSDFGDSEGYTS.

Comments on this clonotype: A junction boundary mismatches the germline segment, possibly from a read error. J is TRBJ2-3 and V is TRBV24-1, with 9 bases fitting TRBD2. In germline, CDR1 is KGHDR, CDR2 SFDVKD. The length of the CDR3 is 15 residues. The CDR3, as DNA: TGTGGCACCAGTAGCCTTGCGGGGGGGCCCGATACGCAGTATTTT. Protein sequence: CGTSSLAGGPDTQYF.

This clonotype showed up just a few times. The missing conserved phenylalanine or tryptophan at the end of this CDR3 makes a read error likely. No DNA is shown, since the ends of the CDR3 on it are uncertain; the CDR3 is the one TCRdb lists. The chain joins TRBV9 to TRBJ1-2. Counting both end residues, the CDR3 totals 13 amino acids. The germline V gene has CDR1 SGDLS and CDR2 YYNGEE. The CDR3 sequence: CASSVGASRNQPL.

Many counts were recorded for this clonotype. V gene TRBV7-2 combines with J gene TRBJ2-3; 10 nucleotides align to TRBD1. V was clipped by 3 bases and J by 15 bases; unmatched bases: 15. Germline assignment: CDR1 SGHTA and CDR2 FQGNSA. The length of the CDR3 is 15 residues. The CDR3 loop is CASSLTGGADYGYYF. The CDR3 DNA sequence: TGTGCCAGCAGCTTGACAGGGGGCGCCGACTATGGCTACTATTTT.

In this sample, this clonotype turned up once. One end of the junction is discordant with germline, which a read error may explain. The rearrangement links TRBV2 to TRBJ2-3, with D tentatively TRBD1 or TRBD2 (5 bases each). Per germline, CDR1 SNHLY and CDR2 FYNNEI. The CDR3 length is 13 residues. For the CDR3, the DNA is TGCGCCAGTCGGGACGTGGGCACAGATACGCAGCAGTTT. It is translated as CASRDVGTDTQQF. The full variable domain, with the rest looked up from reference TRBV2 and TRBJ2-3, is EPEVTQTPSHQVTQMGQEVILRCVPISNHLYFYWYRQILGQKVEFLVSFYNNEISEKSEIFDDQFSVERPDGSNFTLKIRSTKLEDSAMYFCASRDVGTDTQQFGPGTRLTVL.

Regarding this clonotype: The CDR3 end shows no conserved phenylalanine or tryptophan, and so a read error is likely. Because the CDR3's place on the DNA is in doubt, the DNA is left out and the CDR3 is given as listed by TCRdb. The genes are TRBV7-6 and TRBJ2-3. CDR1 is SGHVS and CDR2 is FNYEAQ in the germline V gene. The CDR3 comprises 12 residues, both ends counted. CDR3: CASSLGSYNSPL.

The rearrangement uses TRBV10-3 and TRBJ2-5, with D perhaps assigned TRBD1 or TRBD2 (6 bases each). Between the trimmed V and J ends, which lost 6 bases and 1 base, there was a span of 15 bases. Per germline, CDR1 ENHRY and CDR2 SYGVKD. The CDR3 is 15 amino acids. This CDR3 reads CAIRGGQGPQETQYF. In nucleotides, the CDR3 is TGTGCCATCAGGGGGGGCCAGGGGCCCCAAGAGACCCAGTACTTC.

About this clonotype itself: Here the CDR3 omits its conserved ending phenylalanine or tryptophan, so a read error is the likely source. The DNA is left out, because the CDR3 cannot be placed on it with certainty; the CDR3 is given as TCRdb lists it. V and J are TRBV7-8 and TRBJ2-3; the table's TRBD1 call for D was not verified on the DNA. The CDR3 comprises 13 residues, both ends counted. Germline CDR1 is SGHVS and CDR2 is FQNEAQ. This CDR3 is CASSYDPNGTALS.